These 4 T cell receptor beta chains came from one sample sequenced in a study of blood T cell repertoires in COVID-19. Using immunoSEQ multiplex PCR, the repertoire was profiled, and TCRdb retains in-frame clones only, with some absent. The table records hundreds of thousands of clones, 75% to 90% of them present only once. The sequencing input was PBMCs or T cells enriched from blood (not recorded which). These receptors were collected from a woman between 40 and 50 years old who had recovered from COVID-19.

V usage is TRBV6-6 and J usage is TRBJ2-1; TRBD2 agrees at 14 bases. V shed 7 bases, J shed 6 bases, and the junction held 8 bases outside the gene matches. CDR1 is MNHNY, CDR2 SVGAGI, per germline (reference sequence). CDR3 length equals 16 residues. CDR3 nucleotide sequence: TGTGCCAGCACCACCCCCGGGACTAGCGGGAGCAATGAGCAGTTCTTC. Amino acids: CASTTPGTSGSNEQFF.

V is TRBV4-2 and J is TRBJ1-5, with 7 bases fitting TRBD1. This CDR3 region has 13 residues. Germline V lookup: CDR1 LGHNA, CDR2 YNFKEQ. V shed 3 bases, J shed 10 bases, and the junction held 6 bases outside the gene matches. CDR3 DNA: TGTGCCAGCAGCCAGACAGGGTCGCGTCCCCAGCATTTT. Translating gives CASSQTGSRPQHF.

As concerns this clone: No conserved phenylalanine or tryptophan ends this CDR3, so it is likely a read error. The CDR3: CASSSRDSSYEQYL. The CDR3, as DNA: TGTGCCAGCAGCTCTAGGGACAGCTCCTACGAGCAGTACCTC. V gene TRBV7-9 combines with J gene TRBJ2-7; TRBD1 aligns across 7 bases. Germline V gene data show CDR1 as SEHNR and CDR2 as FQNEAQ (reference sequence). V shed 4 bases, J shed 0 bases, and the junction held 3 bases outside the gene matches. This CDR3 region has 14 residues.

The chain has TRBV7-2 and TRBJ1-5, with D perhaps matching TRBD1 (6 bases). V was clipped by 5 bases and J by 3 bases, with 11 bases between them. The germline gives CDR1 SGHTA, CDR2 FQGNSA. The CDR3 loop spans 14 amino acids. CDR3 nucleotide sequence: TGTGCCAGCAGCCTCACAGGGCTCAATCAGCCCCAGCATTTT. The encoded protein is CASSLTGLNQPQHF.